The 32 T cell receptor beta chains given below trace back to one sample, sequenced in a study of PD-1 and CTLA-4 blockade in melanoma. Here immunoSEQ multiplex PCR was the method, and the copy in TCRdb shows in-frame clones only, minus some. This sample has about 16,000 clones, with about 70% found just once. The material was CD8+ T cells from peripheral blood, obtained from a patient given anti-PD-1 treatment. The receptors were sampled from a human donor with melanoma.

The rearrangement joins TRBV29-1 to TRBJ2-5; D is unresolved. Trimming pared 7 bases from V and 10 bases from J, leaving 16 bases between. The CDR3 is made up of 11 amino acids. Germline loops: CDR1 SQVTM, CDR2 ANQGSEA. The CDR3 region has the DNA TGCAGCGCCAGGTACGGGCTCGTCCAGTACTTC. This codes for CSARYGLVQYF.

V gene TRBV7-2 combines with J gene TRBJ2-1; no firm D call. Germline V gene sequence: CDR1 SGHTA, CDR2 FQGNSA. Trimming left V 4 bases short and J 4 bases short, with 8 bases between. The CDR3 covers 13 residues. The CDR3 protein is CASSYTTYNEQFF. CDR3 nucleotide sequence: TGTGCCAGCAGCTATACTACATACAATGAGCAGTTCTTC.

CDR3: CASSYSSDTLNTEAFF. The CDR3 DNA reads as TGTGCCAGCAGTTACTCCTCTGACACCTTGAACACTGAAGCTTTCTTT. V gene TRBV6-5 combines with J gene TRBJ1-1; D is undetermined. CDR3 length: 16 residues. V dropped 0 bases and J dropped 0 bases, with 11 bases sitting between them. Germline values: CDR1 MNHEY, CDR2 SVGAGI.

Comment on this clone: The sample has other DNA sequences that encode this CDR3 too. Written as DNA, the CDR3 is TGTGCCAGCAGCCCCGGACAGGGCGCCTACGAGCAGTACTTC. Residues: CASSPGQGAYEQYF. The rearrangement links TRBV6-5 to TRBJ2-7; 8 bases line up with TRBD1. The germline gives CDR1 MNHEY, CDR2 SVGAGI. This CDR3 is 14 amino acids long. V dropped 6 bases and J dropped 2; count of bases not matched to a gene: 6.

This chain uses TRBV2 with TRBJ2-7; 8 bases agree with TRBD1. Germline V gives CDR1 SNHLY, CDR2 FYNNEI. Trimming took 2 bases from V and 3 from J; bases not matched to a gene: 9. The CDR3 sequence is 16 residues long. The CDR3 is CASSENRDRSLYEQYF. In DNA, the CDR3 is TGTGCCAGCAGTGAAAATAGGGACAGGAGTCTCTACGAGCAGTACTTC.

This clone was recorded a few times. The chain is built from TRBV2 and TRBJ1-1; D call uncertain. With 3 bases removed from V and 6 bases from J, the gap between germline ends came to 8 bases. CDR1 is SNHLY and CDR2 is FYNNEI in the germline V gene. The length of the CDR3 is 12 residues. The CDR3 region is CASSEYGSEAFF. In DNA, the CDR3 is TGTGCCAGCAGTGAGTACGGATCTGAAGCTTTCTTT.

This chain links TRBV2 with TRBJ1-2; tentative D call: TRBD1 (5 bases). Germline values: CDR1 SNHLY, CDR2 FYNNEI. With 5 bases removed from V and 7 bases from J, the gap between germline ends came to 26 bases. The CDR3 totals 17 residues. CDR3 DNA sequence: TGTGCCAGCAGTCAATCTCTCGAGACCGGGACCGGGGGTGGCTACACCTTC. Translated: CASSQSLETGTGGGYTF.

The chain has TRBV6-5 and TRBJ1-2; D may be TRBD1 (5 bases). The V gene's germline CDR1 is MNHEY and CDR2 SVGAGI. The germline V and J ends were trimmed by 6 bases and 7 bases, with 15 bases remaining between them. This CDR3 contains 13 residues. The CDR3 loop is CASSSRGGVGYTF. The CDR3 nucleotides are TGTGCCAGCAGCTCCCGGGGAGGGGTTGGCTACACCTTC.

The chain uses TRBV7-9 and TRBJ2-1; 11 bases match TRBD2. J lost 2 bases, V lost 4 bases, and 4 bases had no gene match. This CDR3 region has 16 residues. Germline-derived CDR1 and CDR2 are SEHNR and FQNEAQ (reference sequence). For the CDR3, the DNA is TGTGCCAGCAGCTCTTCACTAGCGGGAGCCTACAATGAGCAGTTCTTC. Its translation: CASSSSLAGAYNEQFF.

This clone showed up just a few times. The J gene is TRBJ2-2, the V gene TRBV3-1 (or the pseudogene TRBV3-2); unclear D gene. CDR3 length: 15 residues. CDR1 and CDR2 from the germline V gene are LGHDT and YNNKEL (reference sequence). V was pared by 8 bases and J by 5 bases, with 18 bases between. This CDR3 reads CASCEGYGSTGELFF. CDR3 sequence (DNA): TGTGCCAGCTGCGAAGGGTACGGCTCGACCGGGGAGCTGTTTTTT.

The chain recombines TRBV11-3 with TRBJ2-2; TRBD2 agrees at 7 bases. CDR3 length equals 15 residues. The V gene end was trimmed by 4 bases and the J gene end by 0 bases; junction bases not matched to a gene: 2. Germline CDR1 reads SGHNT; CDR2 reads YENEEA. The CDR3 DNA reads TGTGCCAGCAGCTCGGGACTACCGAACACCGGGGAGCTGTTTTTT. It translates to CASSSGLPNTGELFF. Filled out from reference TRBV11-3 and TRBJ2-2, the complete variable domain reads EAGVVQSPRYKIIEKKQPVAFWCNPISGHNTLYWYLQNLGQGPELLIRYENEEAVDDSQLPKDRFSAERLKGVDSTLKIQPAELGDSAVYLCASSSGLPNTGELFFGEGSRLTVL.

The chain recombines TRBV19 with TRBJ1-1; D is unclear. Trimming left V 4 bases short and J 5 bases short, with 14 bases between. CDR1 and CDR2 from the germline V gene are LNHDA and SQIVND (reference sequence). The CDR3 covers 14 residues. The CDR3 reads CASSRVGGRTEAFF. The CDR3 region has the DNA TGTGCCAGTAGTAGGGTAGGAGGGCGGACTGAAGCTTTCTTT. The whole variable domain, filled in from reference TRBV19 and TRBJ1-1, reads DGGITQSPKYLFRKEGQNVTLSCEQNLNHDAMYWYRQDPGQGLRLIYYSQIVNDFQKGDIAEGYSVSREKKESFPLTVTSAQKNPTAFYLCASSRVGGRTEAFFGQGTRLTVV.

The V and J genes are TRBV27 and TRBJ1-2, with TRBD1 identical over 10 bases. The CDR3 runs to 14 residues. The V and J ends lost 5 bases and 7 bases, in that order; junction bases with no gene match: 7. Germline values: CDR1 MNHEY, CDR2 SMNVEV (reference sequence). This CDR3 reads CASSRDRGIRGYTF. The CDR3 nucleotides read TGTGCCAGCAGTAGGGACAGGGGTATTCGTGGCTACACCTTC.

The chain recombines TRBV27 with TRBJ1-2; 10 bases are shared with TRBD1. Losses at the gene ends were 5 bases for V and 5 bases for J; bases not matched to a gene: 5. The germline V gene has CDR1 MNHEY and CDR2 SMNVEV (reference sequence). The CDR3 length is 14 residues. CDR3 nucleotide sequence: TGTGCCAGCAGTCTCCAGGGACAGGGGTATGGCTACACCTTC. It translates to CASSLQGQGYGYTF.

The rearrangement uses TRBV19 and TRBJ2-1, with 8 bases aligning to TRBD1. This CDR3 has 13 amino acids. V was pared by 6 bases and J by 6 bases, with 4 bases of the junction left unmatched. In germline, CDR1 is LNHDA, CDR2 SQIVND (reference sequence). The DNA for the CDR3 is TGTGCCAGTAGCCTTCAGGGGGCCAATGAGCAGTTCTTC. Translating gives CASSLQGANEQFF.

The CDR3 nucleotides read TGTGCCAGCAGTGAAGGAACGGCCGCACCTGTAGAGACCCAGTACTTC. Residues: CASSEGTAAPVETQYF. This chain uses TRBV2 with TRBJ2-5; D is unclear. The CDR3 covers 16 residues. V dropped 1 base and J dropped 4 bases, with 16 bases sitting between them. Germline V gene sequence: CDR1 SNHLY, CDR2 FYNNEI.

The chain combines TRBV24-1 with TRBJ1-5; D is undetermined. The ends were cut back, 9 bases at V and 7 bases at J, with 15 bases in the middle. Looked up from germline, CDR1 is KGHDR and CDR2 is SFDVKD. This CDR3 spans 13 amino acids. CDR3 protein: CATAGEVGQPQHF. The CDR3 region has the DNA TGTGCCACCGCCGGGGAGGTCGGGCAGCCCCAGCATTTT.

The CDR3 DNA sequence: TGTGCCAGCACCCGGGGGGGAGGAACTGAAGCTTTCTTT. This translates into CASTRGGGTEAFF. The J gene is TRBJ1-1, the V gene TRBV12-3 or TRBV12-4; D possibly corresponds to TRBD1 (5 bases). The CDR3 sequence is 13 residues long. V gave up 7 bases and J gave up 5 bases, with 14 bases separating them.

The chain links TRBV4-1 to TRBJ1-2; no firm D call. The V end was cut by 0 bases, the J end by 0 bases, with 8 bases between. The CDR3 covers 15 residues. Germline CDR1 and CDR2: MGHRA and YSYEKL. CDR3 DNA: TGCGCCAGCAGCCAAGAGGAGAGAGCTAACTATGGCTACACCTTC. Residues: CASSQEERANYGYTF.

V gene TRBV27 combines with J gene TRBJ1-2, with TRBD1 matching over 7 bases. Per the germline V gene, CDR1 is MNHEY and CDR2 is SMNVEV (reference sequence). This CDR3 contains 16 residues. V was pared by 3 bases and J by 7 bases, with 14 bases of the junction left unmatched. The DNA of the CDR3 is TGTGCCAGCAGTTTGGAGGACAGGTCCACAATGGCTGGCTACACCTTC. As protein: CASSLEDRSTMAGYTF.

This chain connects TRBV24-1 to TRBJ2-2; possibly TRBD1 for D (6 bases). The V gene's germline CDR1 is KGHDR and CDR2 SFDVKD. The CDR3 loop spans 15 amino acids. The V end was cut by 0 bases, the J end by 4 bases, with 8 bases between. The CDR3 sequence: CATSDLGQPTGELFF. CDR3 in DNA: TGTGCCACCAGTGATTTGGGACAGCCCACCGGGGAGCTGTTTTTT.

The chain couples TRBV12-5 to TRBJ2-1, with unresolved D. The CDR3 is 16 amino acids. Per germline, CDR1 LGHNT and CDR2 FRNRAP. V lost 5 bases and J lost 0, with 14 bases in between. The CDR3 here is CASGPPQGNSYNEQFF. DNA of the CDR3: TGTGCTAGTGGTCCCCCTCAAGGGAACTCCTACAATGAGCAGTTCTTC.

CDR3 amino acids: CASSLDSYNEQFF. The CDR3 coding sequence is TGTGCCAGTAGTCTCGACAGCTACAATGAGCAGTTCTTC. The gene calls are TRBV19 and TRBJ2-1; D might be TRBD1 (5 bases). V lost 5 bases and J lost 3, with 8 bases in between. The CDR3 is made up of 13 amino acids. Germline lookup yields CDR1 LNHDA and CDR2 SQIVND (reference sequence).

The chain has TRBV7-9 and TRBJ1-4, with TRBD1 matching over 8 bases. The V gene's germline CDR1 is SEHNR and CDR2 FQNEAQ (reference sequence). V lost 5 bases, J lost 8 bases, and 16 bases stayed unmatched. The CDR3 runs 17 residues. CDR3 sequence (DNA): TGTGCCAGCAGCCCCCAGGTTATCGGGGGACAGGAGGAAAAACTGTTTTTT. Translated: CASSPQVIGGQEEKLFF.

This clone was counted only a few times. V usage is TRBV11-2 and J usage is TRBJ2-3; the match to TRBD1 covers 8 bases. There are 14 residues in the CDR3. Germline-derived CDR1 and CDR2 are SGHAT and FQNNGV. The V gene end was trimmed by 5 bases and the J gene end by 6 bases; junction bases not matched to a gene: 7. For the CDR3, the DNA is TGTGCCAGCAGCGAGTGGACAGGGACCGATACGCAGTATTTT. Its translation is CASSEWTGTDTQYF.

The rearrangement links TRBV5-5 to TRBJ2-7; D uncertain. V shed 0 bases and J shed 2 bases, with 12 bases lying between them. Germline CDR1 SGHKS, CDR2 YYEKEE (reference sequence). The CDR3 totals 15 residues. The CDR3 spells CASSLAAGGTYEQYF. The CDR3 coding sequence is TGTGCCAGCAGCTTGGCAGCAGGTGGGACCTACGAGCAGTACTTC.

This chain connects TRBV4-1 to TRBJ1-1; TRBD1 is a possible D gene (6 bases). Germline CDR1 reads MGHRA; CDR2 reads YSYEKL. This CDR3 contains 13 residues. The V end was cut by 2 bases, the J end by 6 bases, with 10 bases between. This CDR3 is CASSQNRESEAFF. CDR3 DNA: TGCGCCAGCAGCCAAAACAGGGAGTCTGAAGCTTTCTTT.

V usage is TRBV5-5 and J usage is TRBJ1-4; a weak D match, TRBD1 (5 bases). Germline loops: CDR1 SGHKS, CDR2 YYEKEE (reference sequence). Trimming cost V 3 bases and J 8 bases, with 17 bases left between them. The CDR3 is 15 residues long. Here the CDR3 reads CASSSEGFGTEKLFF. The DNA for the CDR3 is TGTGCCAGCAGCTCGGAGGGGTTTGGGACGGAAAAACTGTTTTTT.

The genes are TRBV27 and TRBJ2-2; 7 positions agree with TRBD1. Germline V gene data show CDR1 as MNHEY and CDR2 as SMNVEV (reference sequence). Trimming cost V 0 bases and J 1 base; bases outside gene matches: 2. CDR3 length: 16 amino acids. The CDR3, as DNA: TGTGCCAGCAGTTTATCGGGACAGTTGAACACCGGGGAGCTGTTTTTT. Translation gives CASSLSGQLNTGELFF.

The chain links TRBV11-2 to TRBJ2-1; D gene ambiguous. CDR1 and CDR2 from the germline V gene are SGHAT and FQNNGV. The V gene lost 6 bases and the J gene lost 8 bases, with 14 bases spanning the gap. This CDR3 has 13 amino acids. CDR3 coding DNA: TGTGCCAGCAGACCTATGGGCTCTGATGAGCAGTTCTTC. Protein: CASRPMGSDEQFF. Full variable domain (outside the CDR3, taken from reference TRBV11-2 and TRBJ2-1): EAGVAQSPRYKIIEKRQSVAFWCNPISGHATLYWYQQILGQGPKLLIQFQNNGVVDDSQLPKDRFSAERLKGVDSTLKIQPAKLEDSAVYLCASRPMGSDEQFFGPGTRLTVL.

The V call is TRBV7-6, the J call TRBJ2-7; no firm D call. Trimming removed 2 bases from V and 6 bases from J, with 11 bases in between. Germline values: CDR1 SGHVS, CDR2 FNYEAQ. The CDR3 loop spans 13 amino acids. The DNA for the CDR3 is TGTGCCAGCAGCTTATCTCCCCTGGGCGAGCAGTACTTC. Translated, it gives CASSLSPLGEQYF.

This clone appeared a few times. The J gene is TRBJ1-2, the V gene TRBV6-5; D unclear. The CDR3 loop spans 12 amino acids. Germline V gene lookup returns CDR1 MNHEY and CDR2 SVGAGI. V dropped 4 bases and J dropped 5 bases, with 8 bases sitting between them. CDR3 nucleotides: TGTGCCAGCAGTTCGACGGATTATGGCTACACCTTC. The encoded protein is CASSSTDYGYTF.